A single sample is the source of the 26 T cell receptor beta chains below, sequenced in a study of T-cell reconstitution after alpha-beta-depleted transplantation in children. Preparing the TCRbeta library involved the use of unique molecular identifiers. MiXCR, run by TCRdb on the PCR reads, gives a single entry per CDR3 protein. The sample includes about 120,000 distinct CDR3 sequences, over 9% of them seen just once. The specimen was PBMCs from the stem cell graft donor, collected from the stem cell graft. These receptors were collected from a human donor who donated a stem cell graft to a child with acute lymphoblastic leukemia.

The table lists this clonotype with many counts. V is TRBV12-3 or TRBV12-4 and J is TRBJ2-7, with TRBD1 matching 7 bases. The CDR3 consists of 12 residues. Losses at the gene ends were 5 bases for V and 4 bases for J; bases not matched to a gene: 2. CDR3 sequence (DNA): TGTGCCAGCAGTAAGGGACAGTACGAGCAGTACTTC. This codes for CASSKGQYEQYF.

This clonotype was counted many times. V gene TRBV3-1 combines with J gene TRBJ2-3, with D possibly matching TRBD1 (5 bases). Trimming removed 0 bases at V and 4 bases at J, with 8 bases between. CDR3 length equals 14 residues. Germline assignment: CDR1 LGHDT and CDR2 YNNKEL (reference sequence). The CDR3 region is CASSQEGRADTQYF. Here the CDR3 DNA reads TGTGCCAGCAGCCAAGAGGGGCGAGCAGATACGCAGTATTTT.

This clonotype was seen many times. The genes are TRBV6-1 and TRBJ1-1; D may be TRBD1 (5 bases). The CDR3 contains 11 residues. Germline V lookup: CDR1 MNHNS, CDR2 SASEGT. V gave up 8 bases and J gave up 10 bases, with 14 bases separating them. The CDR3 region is CASDPRERAFF. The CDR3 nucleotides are TGTGCCAGCGACCCCAGGGAGAGAGCTTTCTTT.

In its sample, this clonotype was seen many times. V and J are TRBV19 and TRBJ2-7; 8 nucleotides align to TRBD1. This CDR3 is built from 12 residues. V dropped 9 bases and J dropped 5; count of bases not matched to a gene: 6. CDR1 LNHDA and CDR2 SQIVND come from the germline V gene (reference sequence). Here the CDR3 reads CASWDRRNEQYF. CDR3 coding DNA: TGTGCCAGCTGGGACAGGCGGAACGAGCAGTACTTC.

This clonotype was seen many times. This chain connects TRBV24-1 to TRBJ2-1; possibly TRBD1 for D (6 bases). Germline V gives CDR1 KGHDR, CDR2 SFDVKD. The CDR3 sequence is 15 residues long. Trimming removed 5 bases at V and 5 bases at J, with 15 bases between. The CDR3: CATSVPRGSNNEQFF. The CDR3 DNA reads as TGTGCCACCAGTGTACCCAGGGGATCCAACAATGAGCAGTTCTTC.

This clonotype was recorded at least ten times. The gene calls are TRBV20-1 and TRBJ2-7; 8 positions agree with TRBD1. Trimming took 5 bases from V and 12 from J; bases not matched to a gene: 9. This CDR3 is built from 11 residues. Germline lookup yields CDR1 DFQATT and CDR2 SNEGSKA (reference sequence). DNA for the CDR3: TGCAGTGCTCGGACAGGGTCCCGGGGGTACTTC. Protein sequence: CSARTGSRGYF.

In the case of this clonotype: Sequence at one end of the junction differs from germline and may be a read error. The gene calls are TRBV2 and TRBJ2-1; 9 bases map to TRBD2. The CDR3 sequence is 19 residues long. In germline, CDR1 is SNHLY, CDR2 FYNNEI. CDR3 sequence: CTSCFLLTSGLTRGNEQFF. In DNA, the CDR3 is TGTACCAGCTGTTTCCTACTGACTAGCGGCCTTACACGGGGGAATGAGCAGTTCTTC.

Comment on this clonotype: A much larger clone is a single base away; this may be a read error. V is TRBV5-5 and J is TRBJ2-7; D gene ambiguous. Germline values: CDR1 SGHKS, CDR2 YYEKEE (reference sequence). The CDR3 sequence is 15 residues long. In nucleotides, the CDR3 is TGTGCCAGCAGCTCCTCAGCCCACGGCTACTACAAGCAGTACTTC. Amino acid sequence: CASSSSAHGYYKQYF. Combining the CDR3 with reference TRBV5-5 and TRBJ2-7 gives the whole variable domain DAGVTQSPTHLIKTRGQQVTLRCSPISGHKSVSWYQQVLGQGPQFIFQYYEKEERGRGNFPDRFSARQFPNYSSELNVNALLLGDSALYLCASSSSAHGYYKQYFGPGTRLTVT.

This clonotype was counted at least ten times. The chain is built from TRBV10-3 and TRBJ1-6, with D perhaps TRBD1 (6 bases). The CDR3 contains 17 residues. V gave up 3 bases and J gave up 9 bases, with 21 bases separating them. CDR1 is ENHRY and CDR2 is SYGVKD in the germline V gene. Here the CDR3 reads CAISDQQGNVLGSPLHF. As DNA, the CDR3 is TGTGCCATCAGTGACCAACAGGGTAATGTGTTGGGTTCACCCCTCCACTTT.

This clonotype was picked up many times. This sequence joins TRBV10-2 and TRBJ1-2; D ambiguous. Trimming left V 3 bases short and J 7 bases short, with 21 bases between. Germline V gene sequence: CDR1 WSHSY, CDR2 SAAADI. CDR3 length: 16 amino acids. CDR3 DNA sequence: TGCGCCAGCAGTGATCCCTCAGACTGGCCGAGACGTGGCTACACCTTC. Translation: CASSDPSDWPRRGYTF.

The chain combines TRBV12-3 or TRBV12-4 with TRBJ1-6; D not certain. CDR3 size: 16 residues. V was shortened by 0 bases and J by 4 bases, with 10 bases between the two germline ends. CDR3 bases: TGTGCCAGCAGTTTAGCGAAAATCGGGTATAATTCACCCCTCCACTTT. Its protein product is CASSLAKIGYNSPLHF.

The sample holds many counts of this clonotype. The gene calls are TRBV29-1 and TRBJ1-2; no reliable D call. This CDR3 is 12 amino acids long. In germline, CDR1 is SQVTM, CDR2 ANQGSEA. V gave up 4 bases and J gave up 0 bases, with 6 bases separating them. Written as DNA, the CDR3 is TGCAGCGTTGGGGCAACTAACTATGGCTACACCTTC. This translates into CSVGATNYGYTF.

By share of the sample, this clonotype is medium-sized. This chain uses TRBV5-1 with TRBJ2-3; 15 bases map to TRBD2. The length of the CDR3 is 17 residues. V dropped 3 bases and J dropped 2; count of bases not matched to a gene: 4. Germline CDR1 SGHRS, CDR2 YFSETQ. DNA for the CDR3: TGCGCCAGCAGCTCAGGGACTAGCGGGGGGTTCACAGATACGCAGTATTTT. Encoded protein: CASSSGTSGGFTDTQYF.

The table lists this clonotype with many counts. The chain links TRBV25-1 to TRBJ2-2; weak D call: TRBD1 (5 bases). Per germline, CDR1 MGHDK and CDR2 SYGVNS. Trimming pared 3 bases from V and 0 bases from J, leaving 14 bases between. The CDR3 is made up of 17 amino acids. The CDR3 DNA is TGTGCCAGCAGTGACTCCGACAGAGCCACGAACACCGGGGAGCTGTTTTTT. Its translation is CASSDSDRATNTGELFF.

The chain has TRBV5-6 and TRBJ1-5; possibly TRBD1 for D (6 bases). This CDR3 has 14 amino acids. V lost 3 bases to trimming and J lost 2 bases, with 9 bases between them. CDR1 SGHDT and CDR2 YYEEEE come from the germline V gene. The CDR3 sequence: CASSSYRGNQPQHF. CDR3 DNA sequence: TGTGCCAGCAGCTCCTACAGGGGCAATCAGCCCCAGCATTTT.

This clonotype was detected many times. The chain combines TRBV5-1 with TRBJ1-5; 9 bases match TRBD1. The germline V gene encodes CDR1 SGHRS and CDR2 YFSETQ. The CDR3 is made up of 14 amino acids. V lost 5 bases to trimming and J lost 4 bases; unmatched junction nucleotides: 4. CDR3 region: CASREGTGNQPQHF. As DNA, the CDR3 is TGCGCCAGCAGGGAAGGGACAGGGAATCAGCCCCAGCATTTT.

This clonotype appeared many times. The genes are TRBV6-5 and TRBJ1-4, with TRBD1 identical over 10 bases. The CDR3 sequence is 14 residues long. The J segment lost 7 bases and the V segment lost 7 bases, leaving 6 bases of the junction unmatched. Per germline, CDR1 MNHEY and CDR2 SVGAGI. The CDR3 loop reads CASKGGQGREKLFF. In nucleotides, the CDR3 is TGTGCCAGCAAGGGGGGACAGGGGCGTGAAAAACTGTTTTTT.

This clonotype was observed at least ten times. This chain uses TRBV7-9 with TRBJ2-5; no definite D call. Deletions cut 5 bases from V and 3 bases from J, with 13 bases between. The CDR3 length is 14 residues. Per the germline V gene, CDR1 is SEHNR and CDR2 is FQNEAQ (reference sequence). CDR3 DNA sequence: TGTGCCAGCAGCCATACTACTACCAAAGAGACCCAGTACTTC. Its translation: CASSHTTTKETQYF.

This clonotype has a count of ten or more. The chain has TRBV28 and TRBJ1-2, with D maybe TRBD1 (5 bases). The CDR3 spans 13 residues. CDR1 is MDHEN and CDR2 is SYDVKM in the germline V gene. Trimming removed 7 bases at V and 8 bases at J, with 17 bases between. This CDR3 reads CASKGEVKRGYTF. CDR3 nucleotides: TGTGCCAGCAAAGGGGAGGTTAAACGCGGCTACACCTTC.

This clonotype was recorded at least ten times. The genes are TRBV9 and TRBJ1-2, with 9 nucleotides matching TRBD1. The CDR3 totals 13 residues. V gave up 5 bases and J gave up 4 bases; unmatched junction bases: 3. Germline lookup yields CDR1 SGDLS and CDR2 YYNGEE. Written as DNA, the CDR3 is TGTGCCAGCAGTGAGGGACAGGGCTATGGCTACACCTTC. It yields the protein CASSEGQGYGYTF.

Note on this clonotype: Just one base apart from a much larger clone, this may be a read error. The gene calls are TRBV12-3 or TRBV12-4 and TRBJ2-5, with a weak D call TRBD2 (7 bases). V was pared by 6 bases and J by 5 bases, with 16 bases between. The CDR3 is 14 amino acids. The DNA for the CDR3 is TGTGCCAGCAGGTGGGGGGGCCTGGGGGAGACCCAGTACTTC. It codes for CASRWGGLGETQYF.

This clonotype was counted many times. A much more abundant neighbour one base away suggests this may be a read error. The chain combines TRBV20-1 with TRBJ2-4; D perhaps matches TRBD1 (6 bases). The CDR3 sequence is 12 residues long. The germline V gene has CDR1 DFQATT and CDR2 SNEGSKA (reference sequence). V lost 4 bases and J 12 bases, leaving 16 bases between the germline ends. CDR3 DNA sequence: TGCAGTGCTAATTACTTCGAGGACAGTCAGTACTTC. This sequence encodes CSANYFEDSQYF.

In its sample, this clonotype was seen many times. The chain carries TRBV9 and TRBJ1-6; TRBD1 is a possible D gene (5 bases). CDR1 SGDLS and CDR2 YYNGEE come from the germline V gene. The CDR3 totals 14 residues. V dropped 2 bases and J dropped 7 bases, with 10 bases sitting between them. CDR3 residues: CASSVTVNNSPLHF. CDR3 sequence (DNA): TGTGCCAGCAGCGTGACAGTGAACAATTCACCCCTCCACTTT.

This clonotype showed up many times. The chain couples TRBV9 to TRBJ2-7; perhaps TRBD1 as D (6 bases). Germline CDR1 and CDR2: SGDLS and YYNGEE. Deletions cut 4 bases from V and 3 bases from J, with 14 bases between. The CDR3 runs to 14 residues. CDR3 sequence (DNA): TGTGCCAGCAGCCCGAGGACAGAGAACTACGAGCAGTACTTC. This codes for CASSPRTENYEQYF.

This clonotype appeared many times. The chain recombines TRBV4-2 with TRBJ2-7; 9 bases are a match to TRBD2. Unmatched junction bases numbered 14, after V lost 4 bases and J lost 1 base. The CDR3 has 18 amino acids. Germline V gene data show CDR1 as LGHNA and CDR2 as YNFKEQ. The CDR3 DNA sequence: TGTGCCAGCAGCCCGTCAAGGTCAGCGGGAGGATCATCCTACGAGCAGTACTTC. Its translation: CASSPSRSAGGSSYEQYF.

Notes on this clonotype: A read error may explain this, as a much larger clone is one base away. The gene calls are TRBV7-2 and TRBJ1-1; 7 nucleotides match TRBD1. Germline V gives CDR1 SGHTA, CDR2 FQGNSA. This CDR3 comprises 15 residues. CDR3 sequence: CSSSLDRAGNTEAFF. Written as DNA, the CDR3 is TGTTCCAGCAGCTTAGACAGGGCGGGGAACACTGAAGCTTTCTTT.